This T cell receptor (beta chain) is from a study of OX40 agonist ivuxolimab in advanced cancers. Study-wide context: One patient with hepatocellular carcinoma and two with cutaneous melanoma, three in all, had partial responses.

The CDR3 has 14 amino acids. Germline V gene lookup returns CDR1 GTSNPN and CDR2 SVGIG (reference sequence). Trimming removed 0 bases from V and 5 bases from J, with 13 bases in between. Assay used: immunoSEQ multiplex PCR; TCRdb lists only in-frame clones, some missing. Of 50,000 to 70,000 clones in the sample, 87% are singletons; the top ten hold approximately 0.8%. Study-level results: It was not determined which antigens were specifically recognized by the peripheral T cells that had undergone clonal expansion. People who partly responded at 0.1-3.0 mg/kg had some of the least clonal expansion seen.

About this clone: Its antigen is unidentified.

Sequencing used CD4+ or CD8+ T cells sorted from blood, obtained in a trial of the OX40 agonist ivuxolimab. The clonotype originates from an adult with an advanced solid tumor such as melanoma, head and neck, liver or kidney cancer. The rearrangement links TRBV30 to TRBJ2-5; D is possibly TRBD1 or TRBD2 (6 bases each). In DNA form, the CDR3 reads TGTGCCTGGAGTGTACGTGGGGGGCAGGAGACCCAGTACTTC. Translated, it gives CAWSVRGGQETQYF.